These 22 T cell receptor beta chains came from one sample sequenced in a study of T cell changes during pregnancy in multiple sclerosis. Sequenced by immunoSEQ multiplex PCR; TCRdb stores in-frame clones only, minus some. The sample includes approximately 34,000 clones, 75% to 95% of them seen just once. This specimen consisted of CD8+ T cells from peripheral blood mononuclear cells, obtained before pregnancy. These receptors originate from a female donor with multiple sclerosis, enrolled in a pregnancy study.

The rearrangement links TRBV19 to TRBJ2-7, with D possibly being TRBD2 (5 bases). The CDR3 contains 13 residues. Per germline, CDR1 LNHDA and CDR2 SQIVND (reference sequence). With 1 base removed from V and 7 bases from J, the gap between germline ends came to 11 bases. CDR3 nucleotides: TGTGCCAGTAGTATAGCCGGGGTTGATGAGCAGTACTTC. Residues: CASSIAGVDEQYF.

This chain joins TRBV4-1 and TRBJ1-3; tentative D call: TRBD1 (5 bases). CDR3 length: 15 amino acids. Trimming shortened V by 4 bases and J by 0 bases, and 10 bases separated the two germline ends. Germline CDR1 reads MGHRA; CDR2 reads YSYEKL. In DNA form, the CDR3 reads TGCGCCAGCAGCCCAGACCAGGGCTCTGGAAACACCATATATTTT. Residues: CASSPDQGSGNTIYF.

To note about this clone: The same CDR3 also results from other DNA sequences found in this sample. The CDR3 reads CASSPGTGAYEQYF. CDR3 bases: TGTGCCAGTTCCCCCGGGACAGGGGCCTACGAGCAGTACTTC. The V call is TRBV19, the J call TRBJ2-7; 10 bases agree with TRBD1. Germline CDR1 LNHDA, CDR2 SQIVND (reference sequence). This CDR3 contains 14 residues. The ends lost 8 bases at V and 2 bases at J; junction bases unmatched: 6.

The count of this clone is one. The V gene is TRBV5-6, the J gene TRBJ2-7; D not certain. This CDR3 is 14 amino acids long. The V end was cut by 0 bases, the J end by 2 bases, with 9 bases between. Germline lookup yields CDR1 SGHDT and CDR2 YYEEEE. CDR3 DNA: TGTGCCAGCAGCTTGGGGCAGTCCCCCTACGAGCAGTACTTC. Translation gives CASSLGQSPYEQYF.

The V call is TRBV4-2, the J call TRBJ1-1, with TRBD1 identical over 7 bases. This CDR3 has 17 amino acids. CDR1 LGHNA and CDR2 YNFKEQ come from the germline V gene. V was pared by 0 bases and J by 0 bases, with 7 bases of the junction left unmatched. The CDR3: CASSQDLPGQMNTEAFF. The CDR3 DNA reads TGTGCCAGCAGCCAAGATCTACCGGGACAGATGAACACTGAAGCTTTCTTT.

V usage is TRBV6-1 and J usage is TRBJ1-1, with 8 bases fitting TRBD1. Germline V gene lookup returns CDR1 MNHNS and CDR2 SASEGT. The CDR3 has 13 amino acids. Trimming removed 3 bases from V and 8 bases from J; junction bases left unmatched: 5. The CDR3 DNA sequence: TGTGCCAGCAGTGATCAGGGGGCTCGGGAAGCTTTCTTT. It specifies CASSDQGAREAFF.

This clone was observed a handful of times. The gene calls are TRBV6-4 and TRBJ2-3, with 12 bases matching TRBD2. CDR1 and CDR2 from the germline V gene are MRHNA and SNTAGT. Germline trimming cut 3 bases from V and 2 bases from J; bases unmatched to any gene: 3. This CDR3 has 16 residues. CDR3 in DNA: TGTGCCAGCAGTGAATCTAGCGGGGGGGCCACAGATACGCAGTATTTT. It is translated as CASSESSGGATDTQYF.

The gene calls are TRBV7-9 and TRBJ1-1; TRBD1 aligns across 7 bases. This CDR3 has 11 amino acids. Germline CDR1 SEHNR, CDR2 FQNEAQ (reference sequence). The ends lost 8 bases at V and 7 bases at J; junction bases unmatched: 4. The CDR3 region has the DNA TGTGCCAGCCGACAGGGTCGTGAAGCTTTCTTT. As protein: CASRQGREAFF.

CDR3 region: CASSQDLEGHEQFF. Written as DNA, the CDR3 is TGTGCCAGCAGCCAAGATTTAGAGGGACACGAGCAGTTCTTC. The chain couples TRBV4-2 to TRBJ2-1; possible D gene TRBD1, 6 bases. V was pared by 0 bases and J by 10 bases, with 13 bases between. The CDR3 sequence is 14 residues long. Germline lookup yields CDR1 LGHNA and CDR2 YNFKEQ.

CDR3 sequence (DNA): TGTGCCAGCAGTTGGTCCGGGAGTGAGCAGTTCTTC. Residues: CASSWSGSEQFF. The rearrangement links TRBV27 to TRBJ2-1, with D possibly being TRBD2 (6 bases). This CDR3 spans 12 amino acids. Germline CDR1 reads MNHEY; CDR2 reads SMNVEV (reference sequence). Trimming removed 4 bases from V and 9 bases from J, with 10 bases in between.

V is TRBV7-9 and J is TRBJ2-5, with 7 bases that match TRBD2. The junction had 14 bases not matched to a gene; V was cut back by 5 bases and J by 2 bases. CDR1 and CDR2 from the germline V gene are SEHNR and FQNEAQ (reference sequence). The CDR3 has 17 amino acids. This chain's CDR3 is CASSPWGGDLPQETQYF. CDR3 bases: TGTGCCAGCAGCCCCTGGGGGGGAGATCTCCCACAAGAGACCCAGTACTTC.

In nucleotides, the CDR3 is TGTGCCAGCAGTGACTCAGGCAGGATGAGCTCCTACAATGAGCAGTTCTTC. Translated: CASSDSGRMSSYNEQFF. The V call is TRBV6-4, the J call TRBJ2-1; D not certain. Germline CDR1 is MRHNA and CDR2 is SNTAGT. Deletions cut 0 bases from V and 0 bases from J, with 12 bases between. CDR3 size: 17 residues.

This clone occurred a few times. V is TRBV27 and J is TRBJ2-7; 7 bases match TRBD1. The germline gives CDR1 MNHEY, CDR2 SMNVEV (reference sequence). The CDR3 runs 14 residues. Losses at the gene ends were 5 bases for V and 3 bases for J; bases not matched to a gene: 7. CDR3 sequence (DNA): TGTGCCAGCAGTCCCGGACAGGTAAACTACGAGCAGTACTTC. Translated: CASSPGQVNYEQYF.

The V call is TRBV25-1, the J call TRBJ1-4, with 7 bases fitting TRBD1. The CDR3 is 14 amino acids. V dropped 1 base and J dropped 4; count of bases not matched to a gene: 0. The germline gives CDR1 MGHDK, CDR2 SYGVNS. In DNA, the CDR3 is TGTGCCAGCAGTGAATCAGGGGGTAATGAAAAACTGTTTTTT. It is translated as CASSESGGNEKLFF.

The table lists this clone with a count of one. This chain uses TRBV6-5 with TRBJ2-7; 10 positions agree with TRBD1. Germline values: CDR1 MNHEY, CDR2 SVGAGI. CDR3 length: 14 amino acids. Losses at the gene ends were 2 bases for V and 5 bases for J; bases not matched to a gene: 3. The CDR3 nucleotides read TGTGCCAGCAGTTACGCAGGGACAGGGGACGAGCAGTACTTC. The encoded protein is CASSYAGTGDEQYF.

The chain couples TRBV5-6 to TRBJ2-1; D perhaps matches TRBD1 (6 bases). The CDR3 loop spans 15 amino acids. Trimming pared 4 bases from V and 4 bases from J, leaving 15 bases between. CDR1 is SGHDT, CDR2 YYEEEE, per germline. DNA for the CDR3: TGTGCCAGCAGCCGCACCGGGACACAATACAATGAGCAGTTCTTC. This sequence encodes CASSRTGTQYNEQFF.

This clone occurred once. The genes are TRBV7-9 and TRBJ2-3, with 7 nucleotides matching TRBD1. Germline CDR1 and CDR2: SEHNR and FQNEAQ (reference sequence). Germline trimming cut 1 base from V and 0 bases from J; bases unmatched to any gene: 1. The CDR3 is 15 residues long. The CDR3 sequence is CASSLEGASTDTQYF. CDR3 coding DNA: TGTGCCAGCAGCTTAGAGGGGGCTAGCACAGATACGCAGTATTTT.

This clone was picked up one time. V is TRBV19 and J is TRBJ2-7, with 8 bases aligning to TRBD1. The V segment lost 5 bases and the J segment 2 bases; nucleotides outside the gene matches: 5. CDR3 length equals 14 residues. CDR1 and CDR2 from the germline V gene are LNHDA and SQIVND (reference sequence). In DNA, the CDR3 is TGTGCCAGTAGTTTGGGGACAGGCCCCTACGAGCAGTACTTC. It specifies CASSLGTGPYEQYF.

This chain links TRBV9 with TRBJ1-6; 9 bases line up with TRBD1. The J segment lost 8 bases and the V segment lost 3 bases, leaving 9 bases of the junction unmatched. Germline V CDR1 and CDR2: SGDLS, YYNGEE. This CDR3 has 16 amino acids. The CDR3 bases are TGTGCCAGCAGCGATGGGACAGGGAGATTGGATTCACCCCTCCACTTT. Amino acids: CASSDGTGRLDSPLHF.

This clone was observed a single time. This sequence joins TRBV29-1 and TRBJ2-7; D unresolved. Germline CDR1 SQVTM, CDR2 ANQGSEA. V lost 3 bases to trimming and J lost 0 bases, with 9 bases between them. The CDR3 contains 13 residues. CDR3 DNA: TGCAGCGTTGAGCCAGGCGACTCCTACGAGCAGTACTTC. Translation gives CSVEPGDSYEQYF.

The chain is built from TRBV14 and TRBJ2-7, with a tentative D call TRBD1 (5 bases). Germline CDR1 SGHDN, CDR2 FVKESK. The CDR3 is 15 amino acids. Trimming stripped 4 bases from V and 3 bases from J, with 16 bases between. Written as DNA, the CDR3 is TGTGCCAGCAGCCTTTCTGACAGAGGTGACTACGAGCAGTACTTC. Encoded protein: CASSLSDRGDYEQYF. The whole variable domain, filled in from reference TRBV14 and TRBJ2-7, reads EAGVTQFPSHSVIEKGQTVTLRCDPISGHDNLYWYRRVMGKEIKFLLHFVKESKQDESGMPNNRFLAERTGGTYSTLKVQPAELEDSGVYFCASSLSDRGDYEQYFGPGTRLTVT.

The CDR3 here is CASSLAGGGLAGYNEQFF. CDR3 in DNA: TGTGCCAGCAGCTTAGCAGGGGGGGGGCTAGCGGGTTACAATGAGCAGTTCTTC. The gene calls are TRBV7-2 and TRBJ2-1; 8 bases fit TRBD2. Germline V gives CDR1 SGHTA, CDR2 FQGNSA. V lost 0 bases to trimming and J lost 4 bases; unmatched junction nucleotides: 11. This CDR3 is 18 amino acids long. Together with reference TRBV7-2 and TRBJ2-1, the CDR3 gives the full variable domain: GAGVSQSPSNKVTEKGKDVELRCDPISGHTALYWYRQSLGQGLEFLIYFQGNSAPDKSGLPSDRFSAERTGGSVSTLTIQRTQQEDSAVYLCASSLAGGGLAGYNEQFFGPGTRLTVL.